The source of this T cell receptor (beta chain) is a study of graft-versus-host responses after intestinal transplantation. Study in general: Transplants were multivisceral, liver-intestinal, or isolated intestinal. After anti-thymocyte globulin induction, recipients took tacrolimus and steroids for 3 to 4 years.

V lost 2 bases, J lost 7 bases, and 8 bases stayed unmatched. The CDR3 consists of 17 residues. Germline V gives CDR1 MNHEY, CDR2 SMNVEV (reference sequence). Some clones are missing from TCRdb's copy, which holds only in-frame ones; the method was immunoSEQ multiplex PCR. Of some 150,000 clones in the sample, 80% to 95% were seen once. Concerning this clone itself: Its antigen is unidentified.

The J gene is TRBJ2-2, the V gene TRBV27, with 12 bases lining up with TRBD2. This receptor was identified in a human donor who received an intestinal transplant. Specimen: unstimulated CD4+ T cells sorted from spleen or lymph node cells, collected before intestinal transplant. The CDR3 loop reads CASSLRSGTSGFGELFF. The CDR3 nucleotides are TGTGCCAGCAGTTTAAGGTCCGGGACTAGCGGGTTCGGGGAGCTGTTTTTT.